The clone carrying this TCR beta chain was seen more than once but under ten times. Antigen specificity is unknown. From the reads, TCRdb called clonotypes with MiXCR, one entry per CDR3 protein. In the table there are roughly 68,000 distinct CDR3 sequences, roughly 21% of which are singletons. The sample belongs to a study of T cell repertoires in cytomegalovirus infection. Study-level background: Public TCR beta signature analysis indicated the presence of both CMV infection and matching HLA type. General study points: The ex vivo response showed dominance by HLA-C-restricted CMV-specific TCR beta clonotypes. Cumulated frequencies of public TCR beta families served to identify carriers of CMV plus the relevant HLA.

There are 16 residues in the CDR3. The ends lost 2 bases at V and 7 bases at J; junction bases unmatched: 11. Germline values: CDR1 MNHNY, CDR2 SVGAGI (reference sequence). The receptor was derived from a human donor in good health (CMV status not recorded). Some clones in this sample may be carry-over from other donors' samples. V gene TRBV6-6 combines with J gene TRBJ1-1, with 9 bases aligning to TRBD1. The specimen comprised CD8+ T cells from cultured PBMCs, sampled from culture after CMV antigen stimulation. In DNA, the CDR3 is TGTGCCAGCAGTTACGCCCCACAGGGGGCAAAGGATGAAGCTTTCTTT. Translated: CASSYAPQGAKDEAFF.